This T cell receptor (beta chain) was recorded in a study of T cell responses to AZD1222 COVID-19 vaccine. Whole-study findings and limits: CD4 TCRs associated with vaccination spanned spike, dominating at 160-218 and 743-854. As reported, nearly half of all spike-specific TCRs target variant regions that are unmutated. Spike-specific TCR breadth and depth both grew after two AZD1222 doses.

Germline V gene sequence: CDR1 LNHDA, CDR2 SQIVND (reference sequence). V lost 5 bases and J 1 base, leaving 9 bases between the germline ends. This CDR3 has 14 residues. This table comes from immunoSEQ multiplex PCR, and its TCRdb copy is limited to in-frame clones, with some not included. The table shows about 93,000 clones, with around 92% occurring only once. Note on this clone: Its antigen is undetermined.

The material sequenced was peripheral blood, taken on day 0 of MenACWY control vaccination. The rearrangement uses TRBV19 and TRBJ1-5; D gene ambiguous. The sequence was obtained from an adult in good health. CDR3 in DNA: TGTGCCAGTAGTCTAGGGTCGAGCAATCAGCCCCAGCATTTT. Protein: CASSLGSSNQPQHF.